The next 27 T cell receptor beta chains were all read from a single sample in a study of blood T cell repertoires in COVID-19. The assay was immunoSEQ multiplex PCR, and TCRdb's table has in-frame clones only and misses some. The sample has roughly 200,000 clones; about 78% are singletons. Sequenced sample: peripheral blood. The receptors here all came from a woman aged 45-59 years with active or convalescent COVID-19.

CDR3 bases: TGTGCCAGCAGCCAAACGACTAGCGGACCTACTAGCACAGATACGCAGTATTTT. Translated, it gives CASSQTTSGPTSTDTQYF. This chain joins TRBV4-2 and TRBJ2-3, with TRBD2 identical over 9 bases. There are 18 residues in the CDR3. Germline V gene lookup returns CDR1 LGHNA and CDR2 YNFKEQ. Trimming removed 2 bases from V and 0 bases from J; junction bases left unmatched: 9.

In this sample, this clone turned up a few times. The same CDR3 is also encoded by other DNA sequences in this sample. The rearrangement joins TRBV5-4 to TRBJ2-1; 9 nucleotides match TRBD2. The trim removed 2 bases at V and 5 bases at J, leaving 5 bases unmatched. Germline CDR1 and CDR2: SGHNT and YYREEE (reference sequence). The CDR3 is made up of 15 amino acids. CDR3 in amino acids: CASSFIAGDHNEQFF. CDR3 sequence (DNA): TGTGCCAGCAGCTTCATAGCGGGAGACCACAATGAGCAGTTCTTC.

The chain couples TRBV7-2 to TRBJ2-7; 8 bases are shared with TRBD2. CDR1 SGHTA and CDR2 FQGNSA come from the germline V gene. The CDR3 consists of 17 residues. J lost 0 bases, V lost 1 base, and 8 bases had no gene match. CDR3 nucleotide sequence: TGTGCCAGCAGCTTAGATTCCGGGAGGGGCTACTCCTACGAGCAGTACTTC. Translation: CASSLDSGRGYSYEQYF.

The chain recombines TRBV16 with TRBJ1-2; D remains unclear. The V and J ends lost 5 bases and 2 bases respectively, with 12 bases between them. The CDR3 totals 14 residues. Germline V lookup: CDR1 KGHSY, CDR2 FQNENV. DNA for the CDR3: TGTGCCAGCAGCGGGGAGGGCACCAACTATGGCTACACCTTC. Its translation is CASSGEGTNYGYTF.

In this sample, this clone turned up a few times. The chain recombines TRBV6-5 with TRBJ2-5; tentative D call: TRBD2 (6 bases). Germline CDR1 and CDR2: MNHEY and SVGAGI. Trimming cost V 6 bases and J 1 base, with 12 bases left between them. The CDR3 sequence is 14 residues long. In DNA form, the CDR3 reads TGTGCCAGCAGGAAGACTAGATTCCAAGAGACCCAGTACTTC. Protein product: CASRKTRFQETQYF.

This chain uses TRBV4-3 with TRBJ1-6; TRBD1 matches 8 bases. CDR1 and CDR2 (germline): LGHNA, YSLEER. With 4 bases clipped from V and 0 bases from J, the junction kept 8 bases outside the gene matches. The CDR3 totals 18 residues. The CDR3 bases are TGCGCCAGCAGCCCCGCCTCGGACAGGGCCTCCTATAATTCACCCCTCCACTTT. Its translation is CASSPASDRASYNSPLHF.

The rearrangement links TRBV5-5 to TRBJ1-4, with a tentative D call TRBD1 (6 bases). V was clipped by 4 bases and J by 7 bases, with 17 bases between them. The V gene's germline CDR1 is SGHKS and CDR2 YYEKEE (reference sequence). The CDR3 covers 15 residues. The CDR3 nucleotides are TGTGCCAGCAGCCCGAACAGGGCACCGGGTGAAAAACTGTTTTTT. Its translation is CASSPNRAPGEKLFF.

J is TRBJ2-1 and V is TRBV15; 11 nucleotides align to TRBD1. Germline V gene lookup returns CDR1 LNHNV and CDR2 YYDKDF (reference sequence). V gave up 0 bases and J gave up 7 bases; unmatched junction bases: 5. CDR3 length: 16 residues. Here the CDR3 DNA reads TGTGCCACCAGCAGAGATGGACAGGGGGCTCGAAATGAGCAGTTCTTC. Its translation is CATSRDGQGARNEQFF.

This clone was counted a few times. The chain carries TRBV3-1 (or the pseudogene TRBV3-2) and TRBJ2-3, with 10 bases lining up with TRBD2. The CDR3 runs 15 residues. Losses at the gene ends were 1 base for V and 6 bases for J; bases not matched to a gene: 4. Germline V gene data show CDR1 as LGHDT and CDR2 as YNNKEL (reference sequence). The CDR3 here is CASSQAASGSDTQYF. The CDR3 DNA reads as TGTGCCAGCAGCCAAGCGGCTAGCGGGAGTGATACGCAGTATTTT.

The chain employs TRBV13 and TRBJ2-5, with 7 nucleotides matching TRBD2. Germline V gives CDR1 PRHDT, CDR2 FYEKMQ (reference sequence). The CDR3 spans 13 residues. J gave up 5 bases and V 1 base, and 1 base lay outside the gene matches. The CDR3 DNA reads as TGTGCCAGCAGCTTAGCGGGGGGTGAGACCCAGTACTTC. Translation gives CASSLAGGETQYF.

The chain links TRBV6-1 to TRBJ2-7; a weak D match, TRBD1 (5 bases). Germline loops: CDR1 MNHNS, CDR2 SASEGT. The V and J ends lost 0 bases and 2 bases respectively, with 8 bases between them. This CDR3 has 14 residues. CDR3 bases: TGTGCCAGCAGTGAAGCGGCAGGGCCCTACGAGCAGTACTTC. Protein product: CASSEAAGPYEQYF.

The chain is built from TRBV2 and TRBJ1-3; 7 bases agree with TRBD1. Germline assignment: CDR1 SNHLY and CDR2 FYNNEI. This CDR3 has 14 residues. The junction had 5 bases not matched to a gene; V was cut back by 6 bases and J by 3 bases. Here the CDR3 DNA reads TGTGCCAGCAGAGGACAGGCCTATGGAAACACCATATATTTT. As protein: CASRGQAYGNTIYF.

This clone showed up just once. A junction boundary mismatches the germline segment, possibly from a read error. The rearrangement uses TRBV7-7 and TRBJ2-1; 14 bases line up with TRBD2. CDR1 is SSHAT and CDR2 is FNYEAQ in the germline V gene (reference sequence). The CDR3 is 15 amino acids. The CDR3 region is CASSQTSGGVNEQFF. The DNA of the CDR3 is TGTGCTAGCAGCCAGACTAGCGGGGGGGTCAATGAGCAGTTCTTC.

This CDR3 reads CASKPHRGLSSGNTIYF. The DNA for the CDR3 is TGTGCCAGCAAACCTCACAGGGGGCTAAGCTCTGGAAACACCATATATTTT. The gene calls are TRBV28 and TRBJ1-3; 9 nucleotides line up with TRBD1. V lost 7 bases to trimming and J lost 0 bases; unmatched junction nucleotides: 10. Germline CDR1 reads MDHEN; CDR2 reads SYDVKM. CDR3 length: 17 amino acids.

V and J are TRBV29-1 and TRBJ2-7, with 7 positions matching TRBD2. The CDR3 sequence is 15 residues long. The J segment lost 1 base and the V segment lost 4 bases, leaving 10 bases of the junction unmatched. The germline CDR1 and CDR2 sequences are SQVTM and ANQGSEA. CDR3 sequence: CSVVRWTSESYEQYF. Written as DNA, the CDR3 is TGCAGCGTTGTGAGATGGACTAGTGAATCCTACGAGCAGTACTTC.

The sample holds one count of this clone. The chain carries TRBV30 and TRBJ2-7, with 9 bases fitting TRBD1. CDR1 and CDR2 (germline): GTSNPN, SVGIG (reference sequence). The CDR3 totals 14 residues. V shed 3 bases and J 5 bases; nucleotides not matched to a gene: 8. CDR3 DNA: TGTGCCTGGAGCTACGGGACAGGGAACGACGAGCAGTACTTC. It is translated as CAWSYGTGNDEQYF.

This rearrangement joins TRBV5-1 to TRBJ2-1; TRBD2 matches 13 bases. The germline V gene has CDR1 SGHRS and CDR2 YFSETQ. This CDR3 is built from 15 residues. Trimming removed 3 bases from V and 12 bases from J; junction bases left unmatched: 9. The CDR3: CASSSGSLAGGAQFF. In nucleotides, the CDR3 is TGCGCCAGCAGCTCGGGATCACTAGCGGGAGGGGCGCAGTTCTTC.

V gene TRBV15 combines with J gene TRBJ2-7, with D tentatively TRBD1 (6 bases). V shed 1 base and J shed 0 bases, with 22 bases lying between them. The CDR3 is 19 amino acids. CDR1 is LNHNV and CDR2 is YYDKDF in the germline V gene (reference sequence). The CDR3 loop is CATSRGRTGRQGSSYEQYF. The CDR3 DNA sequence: TGTGCCACCAGCAGAGGTAGAACGGGTAGGCAGGGGAGCTCCTACGAGCAGTACTTC.

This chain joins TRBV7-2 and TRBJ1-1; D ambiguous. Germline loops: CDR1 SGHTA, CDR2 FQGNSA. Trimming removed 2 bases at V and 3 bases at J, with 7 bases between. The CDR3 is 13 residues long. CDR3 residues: CASSLRGDTEAFF. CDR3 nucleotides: TGTGCCAGCAGCTTACGCGGGGACACTGAAGCTTTCTTT.

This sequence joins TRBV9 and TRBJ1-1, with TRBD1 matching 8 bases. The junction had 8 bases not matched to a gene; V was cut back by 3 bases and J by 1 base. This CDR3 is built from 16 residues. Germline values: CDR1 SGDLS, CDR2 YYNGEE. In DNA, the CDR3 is TGTGCCAGCAGCGACCGGTTAGACAGGGGGAACACTGAAGCTTTCTTT. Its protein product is CASSDRLDRGNTEAFF.

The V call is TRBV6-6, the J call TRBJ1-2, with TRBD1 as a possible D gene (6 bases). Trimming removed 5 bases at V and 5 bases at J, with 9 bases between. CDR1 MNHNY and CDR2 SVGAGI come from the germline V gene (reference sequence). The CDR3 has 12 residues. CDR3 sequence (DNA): TGTGCCAGCAGTCCACAGGGTTATGGCTACACCTTC. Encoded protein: CASSPQGYGYTF.

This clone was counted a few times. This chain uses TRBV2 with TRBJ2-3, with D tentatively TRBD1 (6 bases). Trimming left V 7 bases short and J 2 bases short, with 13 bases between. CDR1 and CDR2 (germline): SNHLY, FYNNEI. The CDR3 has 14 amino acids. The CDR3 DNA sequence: TGTGCCAGCACCCCCCGGACAGACACAGATACGCAGTATTTT. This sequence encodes CASTPRTDTDTQYF.

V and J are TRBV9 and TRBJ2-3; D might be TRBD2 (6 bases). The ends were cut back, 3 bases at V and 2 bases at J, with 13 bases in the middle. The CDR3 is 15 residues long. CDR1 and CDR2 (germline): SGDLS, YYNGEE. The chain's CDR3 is CASSATSTFTDTQYF. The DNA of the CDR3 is TGTGCCAGCAGCGCCACTAGCACTTTCACAGATACGCAGTATTTT.

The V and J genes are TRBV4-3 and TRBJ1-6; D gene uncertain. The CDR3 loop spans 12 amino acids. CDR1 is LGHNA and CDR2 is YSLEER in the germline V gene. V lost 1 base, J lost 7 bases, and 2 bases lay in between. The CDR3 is CASSQVNSPLHF. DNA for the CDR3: TGCGCCAGCAGCCAAGTAAATTCACCCCTCCACTTT.

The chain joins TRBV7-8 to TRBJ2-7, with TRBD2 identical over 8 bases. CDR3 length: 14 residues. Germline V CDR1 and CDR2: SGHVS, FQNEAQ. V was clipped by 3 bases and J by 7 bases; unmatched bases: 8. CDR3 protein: CASSLSRLAWEQYF. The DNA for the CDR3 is TGTGCCAGCAGCTTGTCGAGACTAGCGTGGGAGCAGTACTTC.

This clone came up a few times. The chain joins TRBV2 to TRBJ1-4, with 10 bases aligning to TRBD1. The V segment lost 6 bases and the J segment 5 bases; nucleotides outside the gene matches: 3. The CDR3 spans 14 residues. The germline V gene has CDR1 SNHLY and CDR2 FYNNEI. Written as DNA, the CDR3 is TGTGCCAGCAGGGGGACAGGGGAAAATGAAAAACTGTTTTTT. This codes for CASRGTGENEKLFF.

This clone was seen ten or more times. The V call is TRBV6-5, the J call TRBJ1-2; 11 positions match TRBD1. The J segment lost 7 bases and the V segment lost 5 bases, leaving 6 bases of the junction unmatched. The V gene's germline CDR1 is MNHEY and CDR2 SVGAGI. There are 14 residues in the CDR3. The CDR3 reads CASSRGQGVLGYTF. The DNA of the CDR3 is TGTGCCAGCAGTAGGGGACAGGGGGTACTTGGCTACACCTTC.